The 5 T cell receptor beta chains presented below share a single source sample, sequenced in a study of graft-versus-host responses after intestinal transplantation. These receptors are not linked to any known antigen. Clones were sequenced by immunoSEQ multiplex PCR, and TCRdb holds only the in-frame ones, with some missing. The table has around 69,000 clones, roughly 90% seen once. The specimen was unstimulated CD8+ T cells sorted from spleen or lymph node cells, collected before transplant. The receptors were sampled from a human donor who was the organ donor for an intestinal transplant.

Comments on this clone: An end of the junction does not agree with germline; a read error may underlie this. The CDR3 DNA follows: TGTGCCAGCAGTTTGGAACCGGGACAGGTGAACACTGAAGCTTTCTTT. Translation gives CASSLEPGQVNTEAFF. The chain is built from TRBV5-4 and TRBJ1-1; the match to TRBD1 covers 8 bases. The CDR3 sequence is 16 residues long. Germline CDR1 SGHNT, CDR2 YYREEE (reference sequence).

The chain has TRBV2 and TRBJ2-5; 8 nucleotides agree with TRBD2. CDR3 length equals 17 residues. The germline CDR1 and CDR2 sequences are SNHLY and FYNNEI. V lost 2 bases to trimming and J lost 4 bases; unmatched junction nucleotides: 12. The CDR3 loop is CASSEIGTRGGVETQYF. CDR3 DNA sequence: TGTGCCAGCAGTGAAATCGGGACTAGGGGTGGGGTAGAGACCCAGTACTTC.

This clone was picked up a small number of times. The rearrangement uses TRBV7-8 and TRBJ2-1; 8 bases fit TRBD1. This CDR3 has 13 amino acids. The ends lost 7 bases at V and 4 bases at J; junction bases unmatched: 3. From germline, CDR1 is SGHVS and CDR2 FQNEAQ. The CDR3 spells CASNTGGYNEQFF. As DNA, the CDR3 is TGTGCCAGCAACACAGGGGGTTACAATGAGCAGTTCTTC.

The table lists this clone with a few counts. The chain recombines TRBV18 with TRBJ2-7, with TRBD1 identical over 9 bases. Unmatched junction bases numbered 5, after V lost 4 bases and J lost 1 base. Germline loops: CDR1 KGHSH, CDR2 LQKENI. CDR3 length: 15 amino acids. The CDR3 DNA reads TGTGCCAGCTCACTGGACAGGGGACTTTCCTACGAGCAGTACGTC. This gives the protein CASSLDRGLSYEQYV.

The count of this clone is one. This CDR3 reads CASSLVRDYLTDTQYF. CDR3 nucleotides: TGTGCCAGCAGTCTTGTCCGGGACTACCTTACAGATACGCAGTATTTT. The rearrangement joins TRBV7-8 to TRBJ2-3, with 7 bases identical to TRBD2. The germline V gene encodes CDR1 SGHVS and CDR2 FQNEAQ. The CDR3 is 16 amino acids. Germline trimming cut 6 bases from V and 3 bases from J; bases unmatched to any gene: 12. The entire variable domain, with the rest obtained from reference TRBV7-8 and TRBJ2-3, is as follows: GAGVSQSPRYKVAKRGQDVALRCDPISGHVSLFWYQQALGQGPEFLTYFQNEAQLDKSGLPSDRFFAERPEGSVSTLKIQRTQQEDSAVYLCASSLVRDYLTDTQYFGPGTRLTVL.